This entry is about one T cell receptor beta chain. These data come from a study of blood T cell repertoires in COVID-19. Profiled with immunoSEQ multiplex PCR; TCRdb holds only in-frame clones, not every one. The data contain hundreds of thousands of clones, approximately 91% of them singletons. The V end lost 1 base, the J end lost 4 bases, and 17 bases lay between the germline ends. This CDR3 comprises 16 residues. The germline gives CDR1 SGHAT, CDR2 FQNNGV. The sample was peripheral blood. The chain links TRBV11-2 to TRBJ2-7, with TRBD1 as a possible D gene (6 bases). This TCR was sampled from a woman in her 70s with COVID-19, enrolled during active disease. CDR3 nucleotide sequence: TGTGCCAGCAGCTTAGGCTTGACAGGAGAGGATTACGAGCAGTACTTC. Translated: CASSLGLTGEDYEQYF.